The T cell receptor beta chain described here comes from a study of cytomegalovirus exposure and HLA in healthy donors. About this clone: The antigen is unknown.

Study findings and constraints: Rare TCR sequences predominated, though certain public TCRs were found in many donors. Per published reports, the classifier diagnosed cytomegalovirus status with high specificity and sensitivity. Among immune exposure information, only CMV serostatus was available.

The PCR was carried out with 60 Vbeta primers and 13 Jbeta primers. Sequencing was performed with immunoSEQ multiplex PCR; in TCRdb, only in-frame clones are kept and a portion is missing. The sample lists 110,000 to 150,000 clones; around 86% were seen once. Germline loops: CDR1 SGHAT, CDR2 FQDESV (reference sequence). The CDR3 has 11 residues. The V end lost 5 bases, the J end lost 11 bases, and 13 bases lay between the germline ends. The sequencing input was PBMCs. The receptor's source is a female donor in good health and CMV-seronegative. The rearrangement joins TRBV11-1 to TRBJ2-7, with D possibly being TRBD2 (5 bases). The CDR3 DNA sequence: TGTGCCAGCAGCGGCGGGTCAGTAGAGTACTTC. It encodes CASSGGSVEYF.